This TCR beta chain was profiled in a study of blood T cell repertoires in COVID-19. Looking at the study overall: Sources were T cells, B-cell-depleted T cells, or PBMCs; the material itself was cDNA or gDNA.

V gave up 6 bases and J gave up 6 bases, with 20 bases separating them. This CDR3 comprises 15 residues. CDR1 and CDR2 from the germline V gene are MNHEY and SMNVEV (reference sequence). Using immunoSEQ multiplex PCR, the repertoire was profiled, and TCRdb retains in-frame clones only, with some absent. The data hold around 120,000 clones, with around 81% observed a single time. Material for sequencing was peripheral blood. The sequence was obtained from a man in his 70s with acute or convalescent COVID-19. The rearrangement links TRBV27 to TRBJ1-2; the D gene is possibly TRBD1 (5 bases). The CDR3 here is CASRPSGGAFNGYTF. The CDR3 DNA reads as TGTGCCAGCAGACCCTCAGGAGGGGCTTTTAATGGCTACACCTTC.